This entry describes one T cell receptor beta chain. This sample is drawn from a study of CD8+CD57+ T cells in acquired aplastic anemia. CDR3 length: 15 residues. V dropped 0 bases and J dropped 0 bases, with 8 bases sitting between them. Germline-derived CDR1 and CDR2 are LGHNA and YNFKEQ. Genomic DNA served as template for TCR beta VDJ and CDR3 profiling. TCRdb fed the reads into MiXCR, producing one record per CDR3 protein. The sample lists more than 150,000 distinct CDR3 sequences, approximately 45% occurring once. This receptor was taken from a human donor in good health. The sample comprised sorted CD4+, CD8+, or CD8+CD57+ T cells (not recorded which) from PBMCs. The chain joins TRBV4-2 to TRBJ1-1; no definite D call. CDR3 sequence reads: CASSQETDLNTEAFF. The CDR3 DNA reads as TGTGCCAGCAGCCAAGAGACTGACCTGAACACTGAAGCTTTCTTT.